The 30 T cell receptor beta chains given below trace back to one sample, sequenced in a study of blood T cell repertoires in COVID-19. Repertoires were generated with immunoSEQ multiplex PCR, while TCRdb's copy carries only in-frame clones and drops some. Counted here are under 250,000 clones, 70% to 90% occurring once; the ten biggest clones make up approximately 2.5%. Sequencing was performed on peripheral blood. Source of these receptors: a man younger than 45 with COVID-19, enrolled during active disease.

The chain employs TRBV5-1 and TRBJ1-2, with TRBD1 identical over 8 bases. This CDR3 contains 15 residues. Per germline, CDR1 SGHRS and CDR2 YFSETQ. Trimming at V came to 5 bases and at J to 4 bases, leaving 10 bases not matched to a gene. In DNA, the CDR3 is TGCGCCAGCAGTCCGGACAGGGAAATTATCTATGGCTACACCTTC. Translated: CASSPDREIIYGYTF.

The rearrangement uses TRBV5-6 and TRBJ1-2; TRBD1 is a possible D gene (5 bases). V was shortened by 2 bases and J by 8 bases, with 10 bases between the two germline ends. The CDR3 length is 12 residues. Germline V gene data show CDR1 as SGHDT and CDR2 as YYEEEE. CDR3 region: CASSLWAGGYTF. For the CDR3, the DNA is TGTGCCAGCAGCTTATGGGCAGGGGGCTACACCTTC.

The J gene is TRBJ1-4, the V gene TRBV5-5; weak D call: TRBD1 (5 bases). The CDR3 covers 16 residues. Germline V gene data show CDR1 as SGHKS and CDR2 as YYEKEE (reference sequence). V lost 4 bases and J 2 bases, leaving 15 bases between the germline ends. The CDR3 is CASSPLRGETNEKLFF. As DNA, the CDR3 is TGTGCCAGCAGCCCCCTCCGGGGGGAGACTAATGAAAAACTGTTTTTT.

This clone was counted once. This rearrangement joins TRBV6-1 to TRBJ2-1; the D gene is possibly TRBD1 (7 bases). V lost 1 base and J lost 10, with 20 bases in between. CDR3 length equals 16 residues. Per germline, CDR1 MNHNS and CDR2 SASEGT. The CDR3 DNA follows: TGTGCCAGCAGTGAAGGGATCAACAGGGGACTGTGGGAGCAGTTCTTC. Residues: CASSEGINRGLWEQFF.

The J gene is TRBJ2-3, the V gene TRBV5-4; 11 positions match TRBD2. J lost 6 bases, V lost 1 base, and 7 bases had no gene match. Germline values: CDR1 SGHNT, CDR2 YYREEE (reference sequence). The CDR3 covers 16 residues. The CDR3 DNA is TGTGCCAGCAGCTTGCTACTAGCGGGAGCCGGGGATACGCAGTATTTT. Translation: CASSLLLAGAGDTQYF.

The chain links TRBV7-9 to TRBJ1-6, with a weak D call TRBD1 (5 bases). CDR3 length: 14 residues. Germline V gene sequence: CDR1 SEHNR, CDR2 FQNEAQ (reference sequence). Trimming left V 1 base short and J 7 bases short, with 8 bases between. The chain's CDR3 is CASSLEQVNSPLHF. For the CDR3, the DNA is TGTGCCAGCAGCTTAGAACAGGTCAATTCACCCCTCCACTTT.

The V and J genes are TRBV15 and TRBJ1-2; D not certain. From germline, CDR1 is LNHNV and CDR2 YYDKDF (reference sequence). The CDR3 runs to 13 residues. V was clipped by 0 bases and J by 7 bases, with 9 bases between them. In DNA, the CDR3 is TGTGCCACCAGCAGAGAGATGGAGGGTGGCTACACCTTC. It encodes CATSREMEGGYTF.

This clone was detected only once. The chain carries TRBV4-3 and TRBJ1-6; 7 bases align to TRBD1. V shed 0 bases and J 9 bases; nucleotides not matched to a gene: 20. CDR3 size: 20 residues. From germline, CDR1 is LGHNA and CDR2 YSLEER. The chain's CDR3 is CASSQDSRYDRENRGSPLHF. CDR3 DNA sequence: TGCGCCAGCAGCCAAGACTCCCGATACGACAGGGAAAATAGGGGTTCACCCCTCCACTTT.

This clone came up once. The rearrangement joins TRBV19 to TRBJ1-2, with D unclear. V was shortened by 5 bases and J by 5 bases, with 6 bases between the two germline ends. The CDR3 is made up of 11 amino acids. Germline values: CDR1 LNHDA, CDR2 SQIVND (reference sequence). The CDR3 nucleotides read TGTGCCAGTAGTTCGGGGTATGGCTACACCTTC. Residues: CASSSGYGYTF.

The J gene is TRBJ2-2, the V gene TRBV18, with 9 bases identical to TRBD1. Unmatched junction bases numbered 9, after V lost 6 bases and J lost 7 bases. The CDR3 runs to 15 residues. Germline V gene sequence: CDR1 KGHSH, CDR2 LQKENI. The DNA of the CDR3 is TGTGCCAGCTCCCGCGACGGGACAGGGAACGGGGAGCTGTTTTTT. Protein product: CASSRDGTGNGELFF.

The chain carries TRBV9 and TRBJ2-7, with D maybe TRBD2 (6 bases). V was shortened by 2 bases and J by 3 bases, with 15 bases between the two germline ends. The CDR3 is 15 amino acids. The germline V gene encodes CDR1 SGDLS and CDR2 YYNGEE. The CDR3 is CASSVTGGSLYEQYF. In DNA, the CDR3 is TGTGCCAGCAGCGTCACAGGAGGGTCCCTCTACGAGCAGTACTTC. Drawing the rest from reference TRBV9 and TRBJ2-7, the complete variable domain is DSGVTQTPKHLITATGQRVTLRCSPRSGDLSVYWYQQSLDQGLQFLIQYYNGEERAKGNILERFSAQQFPDLHSELNLSSLELGDSALYFCASSVTGGSLYEQYFGPGTRLTVT.

The chain carries TRBV6-5 and TRBJ2-3; 11 bases line up with TRBD2. The CDR3 has 15 residues. Germline trimming cut 0 bases from V and 5 bases from J; bases unmatched to any gene: 1. The germline V gene encodes CDR1 MNHEY and CDR2 SVGAGI. CDR3 amino acids: CASSYSGLAGDTQYF. Written as DNA, the CDR3 is TGTGCCAGCAGTTACTCCGGACTAGCGGGAGATACGCAGTATTTT.

The chain carries TRBV13 and TRBJ2-7; 14 positions agree with TRBD2. Losses at the gene ends were 5 bases for V and 6 bases for J; bases not matched to a gene: 9. Germline assignment: CDR1 PRHDT and CDR2 FYEKMQ (reference sequence). The length of the CDR3 is 16 residues. This chain's CDR3 is CASSPGTSGGTFEQYF. CDR3 DNA: TGTGCCAGCAGCCCCGGGACTAGCGGGGGTACCTTCGAGCAGTACTTC.

This chain uses TRBV7-9 with TRBJ2-3; the match to TRBD2 covers 9 bases. V shed 2 bases, J shed 1 base, and the junction held 10 bases outside the gene matches. CDR1 and CDR2 (germline): SEHNR, FQNEAQ (reference sequence). This CDR3 spans 18 amino acids. The CDR3 loop reads CASSLNRGLALGTDTQYF. The CDR3 region has the DNA TGTGCCAGCAGCTTAAACCGAGGACTAGCGCTAGGCACAGATACGCAGTATTTT.

The chain uses TRBV7-2 and TRBJ1-1, with 11 bases fitting TRBD1. V was clipped by 5 bases and J by 5 bases; unmatched bases: 4. Germline V gives CDR1 SGHTA, CDR2 FQGNSA. The CDR3 totals 14 residues. The CDR3 bases are TGTGCCAGCAGCAAAGGACAGGGGGCTACTGAAGCTTTCTTT. It specifies CASSKGQGATEAFF.

The chain links TRBV21-1 to TRBJ1-5; TRBD1 was called by the table and not checked on the DNA. TRBV21-1 is listed as a pseudogene. CDR3 length equals 18 residues. The CDR3 DNA reads as TGTGCCAGCAGGAAGGCGACAGGGGGCGGTAATAGCAATCAGCCCCAGCATTTT. It yields the protein CASRKATGGGNSNQPQHF.

The J gene is TRBJ2-1, the V gene TRBV7-9, with a possible D match to TRBD2 (5 bases). Trimming removed 3 bases from V and 1 base from J, with 7 bases in between. Germline V gene data show CDR1 as SEHNR and CDR2 as FQNEAQ (reference sequence). The CDR3 sequence is 14 residues long. DNA for the CDR3: TGTGCCAGCAGCTTGGACTTGTCCTACAATGAGCAGTTCTTC. Residues: CASSLDLSYNEQFF.

This chain uses TRBV6-5 with TRBJ1-4, with a possible D match to TRBD1 (6 bases). V was trimmed by 0 bases and J by 8 bases, leaving 16 bases between them. This CDR3 is built from 16 residues. Germline V lookup: CDR1 MNHEY, CDR2 SVGAGI. The CDR3 region is CASSYSKSTGSEKLFF. CDR3 DNA sequence: TGTGCCAGCAGTTACTCGAAATCCACAGGGAGCGAAAAACTGTTTTTT.

The chain is built from TRBV20-1 and TRBJ2-7, with a possible D match to TRBD1 (6 bases). CDR1 and CDR2 (germline): DFQATT, SNEGSKA (reference sequence). Deletions cut 6 bases from V and 5 bases from J, with 8 bases between. This CDR3 is built from 10 residues. CDR3 bases: TGCAGTGCAGGGGGAGACGAGCAGTACTTC. Translating it yields CSAGGDEQYF.

The chain links TRBV9 to TRBJ2-7; maybe TRBD1 (5 bases). Trimming removed 4 bases from V and 3 bases from J, with 11 bases in between. The CDR3 extends over 13 amino acids. Germline CDR1 SGDLS, CDR2 YYNGEE. CDR3 bases: TGTGCCAGCAGCAAGGGGCCCCACTACGAGCAGTACTTC. Protein sequence: CASSKGPHYEQYF.

In its sample, this clone was seen once. The rearrangement links TRBV10-3 to TRBJ1-5, with TRBD1 identical over 7 bases. CDR3 size: 16 residues. The ends lost 5 bases at V and 0 bases at J; junction bases unmatched: 7. The germline V gene encodes CDR1 ENHRY and CDR2 SYGVKD. The CDR3 loop is CAISPGTVSSNQPQHF. The CDR3 DNA is TGTGCCATCAGTCCCGGGACAGTGAGTAGCAATCAGCCCCAGCATTTT.

The chain is built from TRBV7-9 and TRBJ2-7; 10 bases agree with TRBD2. The CDR3 is 15 amino acids. Per germline, CDR1 SEHNR and CDR2 FQNEAQ (reference sequence). With V trimmed by 5 bases and J by 3 bases, 7 bases remained unmatched. In DNA, the CDR3 is TGTGCCAGCAGCCCACCGGGACTAGCGAGCTACGAGCAGTACTTC. It specifies CASSPPGLASYEQYF.

This clone appeared a single time. The CDR3 nucleotides read TGTGCCAGCAGCTACAGGGGAGGTAGGGCCTACGAGCAGTACTTC. Its translation is CASSYRGGRAYEQYF. This chain links TRBV3-1 (or the pseudogene TRBV3-2) with TRBJ2-7; D might be TRBD1 (7 bases). The CDR3 has 15 residues. Trimming took off 5 bases at V and 2 bases at J, with 16 bases between the two ends. From germline, CDR1 is LGHDT and CDR2 YNNKEL (reference sequence).

The J gene is TRBJ1-1, the V gene TRBV18; 7 bases align to TRBD1. Germline assignment: CDR1 KGHSH and CDR2 LQKENI. Unmatched junction bases numbered 4, after V lost 2 bases and J lost 7 bases. The CDR3 is made up of 13 amino acids. Here the CDR3 DNA reads TGTGCCAGCTCACCAAACGACAGGGATGAAGCTTTCTTT. Translating it yields CASSPNDRDEAFF.

This clone occurred once. J is TRBJ2-1 and V is TRBV9, with 14 nucleotides matching TRBD2. The CDR3 length is 16 residues. The ends lost 0 bases at V and 8 bases at J; junction bases unmatched: 4. Per the germline V gene, CDR1 is SGDLS and CDR2 is YYNGEE. The CDR3 is CASSVAGTSGGHEQFF. CDR3 bases: TGTGCCAGCAGCGTAGCCGGGACTAGCGGGGGTCATGAGCAGTTCTTC.

The chain employs TRBV28 and TRBJ2-7, with D unresolved. The germline CDR1 and CDR2 sequences are MDHEN and SYDVKM. With 5 bases removed from V and 1 base from J, the gap between germline ends came to 9 bases. The CDR3 has 13 amino acids. CDR3 in DNA: TGTGCCAGCAGTGGGTCCGGGTCCTACGAGCAGTACTTC. Amino acids: CASSGSGSYEQYF.

Remarks on this clone: Relative to the germline gene, one junction end is altered; a read error may explain this. This chain links TRBV18 with TRBJ1-2; 8 bases are shared with TRBD1. CDR1 is KGHSH, CDR2 LQKENI, per germline. This CDR3 region has 13 residues. The CDR3 sequence: CASSPNEDRACLF. DNA of the CDR3: TGTGCCAGCTCACCGAACGAGGACAGGGCTTGCCTCTTC.

The genes are TRBV27 and TRBJ2-7; 9 positions agree with TRBD1. This CDR3 spans 16 amino acids. Germline CDR1 MNHEY, CDR2 SMNVEV (reference sequence). V shed 5 bases and J 3 bases; nucleotides not matched to a gene: 11. The CDR3 bases are TGTGCCAGCAGTCCCGACGGACAGGGGATATACTACGAGCAGTACTTC. This encodes CASSPDGQGIYYEQYF.

V usage is TRBV3-1 (or the pseudogene TRBV3-2) and J usage is TRBJ1-5; D possibly corresponds to TRBD1 (5 bases). V lost 4 bases, J lost 2 bases, and 21 bases lay in between. CDR1 is LGHDT, CDR2 YNNKEL, per germline (reference sequence). The CDR3 totals 18 residues. The CDR3 DNA sequence: TGTGCCAGCAGCCCGGCGGGGCAGGGAGGAATTGGCAATCAGCCCCAGCATTTT. Protein product: CASSPAGQGGIGNQPQHF.

The chain links TRBV10-3 to TRBJ1-1; D is possibly TRBD1 (5 bases). The CDR3 consists of 15 residues. Looked up from germline, CDR1 is ENHRY and CDR2 is SYGVKD. V was clipped by 1 base and J by 4 bases, with 13 bases between them. CDR3 bases: TGTGCCATCAGTGAGTTTAGGGGTTCGGGCACTGAAGCTTTCTTT. Protein: CAISEFRGSGTEAFF.